The present T cell receptor beta chain was sequenced within a study of blood T cell repertoires in COVID-19. On the study more broadly: From T cells, B-cell-depleted T cells, or PBMCs came the material, which was cDNA or gDNA.

Data came from immunoSEQ multiplex PCR; TCRdb stores just in-frame clones and leaves some out. The sample lists fewer than 250,000 clones; just under 85% were seen once. Input material: peripheral blood. The receptor was isolated from a woman aged 45 to 65 with active or convalescent COVID-19.

CDR3 amino acids: CASSDRVNTEAFF. CDR3 coding DNA: TGTGCCAGCAGTGACAGAGTGAACACTGAAGCTTTCTTT. V and J are TRBV6-6 and TRBJ1-1; tentative D call: TRBD1 (5 bases). Germline assignment: CDR1 MNHNY and CDR2 SVGAGI (reference sequence). Trimming took off 5 bases at V and 0 bases at J, with 7 bases between the two ends. The CDR3 totals 13 residues.